The 10 T cell receptor beta chains below were found in one sample sequenced in a study of T cell changes during pregnancy in multiple sclerosis. Produced via immunoSEQ multiplex PCR; TCRdb's table is partial and in-frame only. The sample records 25,000 to 30,000 clones, 85% to 95% being singletons. Sequencing was performed on CD4+ T cells from peripheral blood mononuclear cells, taken after pregnancy. These receptors originate from a female donor with multiple sclerosis, enrolled in a pregnancy study.

The rearrangement uses TRBV5-1 and TRBJ2-1; 9 positions match TRBD1. The V segment lost 0 bases and the J segment 8 bases; nucleotides outside the gene matches: 9. The length of the CDR3 is 16 residues. The germline gives CDR1 SGHRS, CDR2 YFSETQ. The CDR3 DNA reads TGCGCCAGCAGCTTGGGCCCAGGGACAGGGTTGCATGAGCAGTTCTTC. Its protein product is CASSLGPGTGLHEQFF.

The V gene is TRBV11-2, the J gene TRBJ2-7; 7 bases are shared with TRBD2. Trimming at V came to 5 bases and at J to 6 bases, leaving 10 bases not matched to a gene. The germline gives CDR1 SGHAT, CDR2 FQNNGV. This CDR3 has 14 residues. The DNA for the CDR3 is TGTGCCAGCAGCCTCCGGGACGGGGGGATCGAGCAGTACTTC. This sequence encodes CASSLRDGGIEQYF.

The gene calls are TRBV19 and TRBJ1-1; 7 bases fit TRBD1. The CDR3 covers 13 residues. J gave up 9 bases and V 5 bases, and 9 bases lay outside the gene matches. The germline CDR1 and CDR2 sequences are LNHDA and SQIVND (reference sequence). The CDR3 here is CASSSESGGKAFF. For the CDR3, the DNA is TGTGCCAGTAGTTCTGAATCAGGGGGAAAAGCTTTCTTT.

This clone has a single count. The chain couples TRBV30 to TRBJ1-2; possible D gene TRBD1, 6 bases. CDR1 and CDR2 from the germline V gene are GTSNPN and SVGIG (reference sequence). V lost 5 bases to trimming and J lost 0 bases, with 10 bases between them. The CDR3 loop spans 13 amino acids. As DNA, the CDR3 is TGTGCCTGGGAACAGGGCCCTAACTATGGCTACACCTTC. This translates into CAWEQGPNYGYTF.

V gene TRBV11-3 combines with J gene TRBJ2-3; 13 nucleotides line up with TRBD2. With V trimmed by 5 bases and J by 4 bases, 6 bases remained unmatched. Germline values: CDR1 SGHNT, CDR2 YENEEA. The CDR3 sequence is 16 residues long. The CDR3 loop is CASSTGLAGEADTQYF. CDR3 DNA: TGTGCCAGCAGCACTGGACTAGCGGGAGAAGCAGATACGCAGTATTTT.

The rearrangement uses TRBV5-1 and TRBJ1-4; the D gene is possibly TRBD1 (6 bases). Trimming removed 0 bases at V and 8 bases at J, with 14 bases between. This CDR3 comprises 15 residues. The germline V gene has CDR1 SGHRS and CDR2 YFSETQ. The CDR3 DNA reads TGCGCCAGCAGCTTGGGGAACAGGGAGAGAGAAAAACTGTTTTTT. Translating it yields CASSLGNREREKLFF. Supplemented by reference TRBV5-1 and TRBJ1-4, the full variable domain reads KAGVTQTPRYLIKTRGQQVTLSCSPISGHRSVSWYQQTPGQGLQFLFEYFSETQRNKGNFPGRFSGRQFSNSRSEMNVSTLELGDSALYLCASSLGNREREKLFFGSGTQLSVL.

V usage is TRBV6-5 and J usage is TRBJ1-1; weak D call: TRBD1 (6 bases). The CDR3 has 13 residues. Germline lookup yields CDR1 MNHEY and CDR2 SVGAGI. Trimming pared 5 bases from V and 6 bases from J, leaving 13 bases between. The CDR3 DNA follows: TGTGCCAGCAGTCCTCGGACAGACGCTGAAGCTTTCTTT. The encoded protein is CASSPRTDAEAFF.

The CDR3 protein is CASSLPGDNSNQPQHF. CDR3 nucleotide sequence: TGTGCCAGCAGTTTACCAGGTGATAATAGCAATCAGCCCCAGCATTTT. J is TRBJ1-5 and V is TRBV27; D call uncertain. Germline loops: CDR1 MNHEY, CDR2 SMNVEV (reference sequence). V lost 2 bases to trimming and J lost 0 bases, with 11 bases between them. The CDR3 sequence is 16 residues long.

This chain connects TRBV6-1 to TRBJ2-2; D gene ambiguous. CDR1 MNHNS and CDR2 SASEGT come from the germline V gene. The CDR3 length is 13 residues. The ends were cut back, 2 bases at V and 2 bases at J, with 3 bases in the middle. CDR3 sequence: CASSEPNTGELFF. CDR3 bases: TGTGCCAGCAGTGAACCTAACACCGGGGAGCTGTTTTTT.

V gene TRBV4-3 combines with J gene TRBJ1-2; D is uncertain. In germline, CDR1 is LGHNA, CDR2 YSLEER. V shed 1 base and J shed 1 base, with 10 bases lying between them. The length of the CDR3 is 15 residues. DNA of the CDR3: TGCGCCAGCAGCCAAGGCGCCGGGGTTAACTATGGCTACACCTTC. It yields the protein CASSQGAGVNYGYTF.